These T cell receptor beta chains were read from a single sample in a study of CD8 T cells in Susac syndrome. TCRdb fed the immunoSEQ multiplex PCR reads into MiXCR, producing one record per CDR3 protein. Of under 200,000 distinct CDR3 sequences in the sample, roughly 96% were seen once. Sequenced material: CD4+ T cells from PBMCs. The receptors here all came from a human donor in good health. Both conserved end residues are part of each CDR3. A D gene is named only where the DNA matches it firmly. Clone size is stated in some rows and not others, as once, few, many or a class when expanded.

D gene,clone size,J gene,V gene,CDR3 protein,CDR3 DNA
-,-,TRBJ2-1,TRBV4-2,CASSHDRNEQFF,TGTGCCAGCAGCCACGACAGAAATGAGCAGTTCTTC
-,-,TRBJ2-6,TRBV7-8,CASSRSSGANVLTF,TGTGCCAGCAGTCGGAGCTCTGGGGCCAACGTCCTGACTTTC
-,-,TRBJ1-2,TRBV18,CASSPSSGDGYTF,TGTGCCAGCTCACCCAGTTCTGGCGATGGCTACACCTTC
-,-,TRBJ2-1,TRBV29-1,CSVDAMMGNEQFF,TGCAGCGTGGACGCAATGATGGGCAATGAGCAGTTCTTC
-,few,TRBJ2-5,TRBV19,CASSRRRQETQYF,TGTGCCAGTAGCCGCAGGCGGCAAGAGACCCAGTACTTC
-,-,TRBJ2-1,TRBV3-1,CASAVAGEQFF,TGTGCCAGCGCCGTCGCGGGTGAGCAGTTCTTC
TRBD1,once,TRBJ1-2,TRBV20-1,CSARQGTATDGYTF,TGCAGTGCTAGACAAGGGACAGCGACCGATGGCTACACCTTC
TRBD1,-,TRBJ2-7,TRBV10-3,CAISEGDSYEQYF,TGTGCCATCAGTGAGGGGGACAGCTACGAGCAGTACTTC
TRBD1,-,TRBJ1-1,TRBV20-1,CSAGQGLNTEAFF,TGCAGTGCCGGACAGGGTCTGAACACTGAAGCTTTCTTT
-,-,TRBJ2-5,TRBV12-5,CASGPSGRDVTQYF,TGTGCTAGTGGTCCATCGGGAAGGGATGTGACCCAGTACTTC
-,once,TRBJ2-1,TRBV7-9,CASSLVLGEQFF,TGTGCCAGCAGCTTAGTGCTAGGTGAGCAGTTCTTC
-,-,TRBJ1-2,TRBV30,CAWIYAGTYGYTF,TGTGCCTGGATATATGCAGGGACCTATGGCTACACCTTC
-,few,TRBJ1-5,TRBV7-9,CASSLAAGLGNQPQHF,TGTGCCAGCAGCTTAGCGGCAGGGTTGGGCAATCAGCCCCAGCATTTT
-,-,TRBJ1-1,TRBV5-6,CASSSNRNTEAFF,TGTGCCAGCAGCTCAAACAGGAACACTGAAGCTTTCTTT
-,-,TRBJ2-3,TRBV7-2,CASTRTASSTDTQYF,TGTGCCAGCACCCGGACAGCCTCTAGCACAGATACGCAGTATTTT
TRBD2,-,TRBJ2-3,TRBV13,CASSSRGLGLDTQYF,TGTGCCAGCTCTTCCCGGGGACTAGGGTTAGATACGCAGTATTTT
TRBD1,-,TRBJ2-7,TRBV27,CASSSQGADSYEQYF,TGTGCCAGCAGTTCGCAGGGGGCGGACTCCTACGAGCAGTACTTC
-,-,TRBJ1-1,TRBV29-1,CSVKQGGNTEAFF,TGCAGCGTCAAGCAGGGAGGGAACACTGAAGCTTTCTTT
-,-,TRBJ2-5,TRBV29-1,CSVPSDAQETQYF,TGCAGCGTCCCCTCAGACGCACAAGAGACCCAGTACTTC
TRBD2,-,TRBJ2-1,TRBV2,CASTPGRGYNEQFF,TGTGCCAGCACCCCTGGGAGGGGTTACAATGAGCAGTTCTTC
-,-,TRBJ2-3,TRBV20-1,CSAQRSSTDTQYF,TGCAGTGCCCAGCGGTCTAGCACAGATACGCAGTATTTT
TRBD2,-,TRBJ2-5,TRBV12-3/TRBV12-4,CASSFAGAKETQYF,TGTGCCAGCAGTTTTGCGGGAGCCAAAGAGACCCAGTACTTC
TRBD2,few,TRBJ2-3,TRBV18,CASSPGLAADTQYF,TGTGCCAGCTCACCGGGACTAGCCGCAGATACGCAGTATTTT
TRBD1,-,TRBJ1-2,TRBV20-1,CSGIPGGQGIGYTF,TGCAGTGGCATCCCCGGGGGACAGGGGATCGGCTACACCTTC
-,-,TRBJ1-4,TRBV11-2,CASSLDRGTNEKLFF,TGTGCCAGCAGCTTAGATAGGGGCACTAATGAAAAACTGTTTTTT
-,-,TRBJ1-1,TRBV20-1,CSAPPTTEAFF,TGCAGTGCCCCCCCGACCACTGAAGCTTTCTTT
-,once,TRBJ2-1,TRBV7-2,CAGTTGYNEQFF,TGTGCCGGTACTACAGGTTACAATGAGCAGTTCTTC
-,-,TRBJ2-3,TRBV24-1,CATSDWRASTDTQYF,TGTGCCACCAGTGATTGGAGGGCTAGCACAGATACGCAGTATTTT
TRBD2,-,TRBJ2-1,TRBV19,CASTGGSIEQFF,TGTGCCAGTACCGGCGGGAGTATTGAGCAGTTCTTC
TRBD1,-,TRBJ1-5,TRBV20-1,CSARGTGSYSNQPQHF,TGCAGTGCTAGGGGGACAGGGAGTTATAGCAATCAGCCCCAGCATTTT
-,-,TRBJ2-2,TRBV7-2,CASNQGGGVELFF,TGTGCCAGCAATCAAGGGGGAGGGGTGGAGCTGTTTTTT
TRBD1,-,TRBJ1-2,TRBV29-1,CSVKTGPSGYTF,TGCAGCGTTAAGACAGGGCCGAGCGGCTACACCTTC
-,-,TRBJ2-3,TRBV24-1,CATSDPSLDTQYF,TGTGCCACCAGTGATCCCTCGTTGGATACGCAGTATTTT
-,-,TRBJ1-2,TRBV4-3,CASSQDRTTNYGYTF,TGCGCCAGCAGCCAAGATCGGACCACTAACTATGGCTACACCTTC
TRBD1,-,TRBJ1-5,TRBV5-6,CASSSGTGVFSQPQHF,TGTGCCAGCAGTTCCGGGACAGGGGTCTTCTCTCAGCCCCAGCATTTT
TRBD1,-,TRBJ1-5,TRBV12-3/TRBV12-4,CASSTGQGAQPQHF,TGTGCCAGCAGTACCGGACAGGGGGCACAGCCCCAGCATTTT
TRBD1,-,TRBJ1-2,TRBV20-1,CSAVDRASNYGYTF,TGCAGTGCCGTGGACAGGGCCTCGAACTATGGCTACACCTTC
-,-,TRBJ2-7,TRBV6-2/TRBV6-3,CASSYSPRRANYEQYF,TGTGCCAGCAGTTACTCTCCCCGCAGGGCGAACTACGAGCAGTACTTC
-,-,TRBJ1-5,TRBV30,CAWSVSIRGDQPQHF,TGTGCCTGGAGTGTGAGTATCCGTGGGGATCAGCCCCAGCATTTT
-,-,TRBJ2-1,TRBV3-1,CASSQGLVSEQFF,TGTGCCAGCAGCCAAGGTCTGGTCAGTGAGCAGTTCTTC
TRBD1,-,TRBJ1-1,TRBV12-3/TRBV12-4,CASGSDRGSYEAFF,TGTGCCAGCGGATCGGACAGGGGCTCGTATGAAGCTTTCTTT
TRBD2,-,TRBJ2-1,TRBV20-1,CSAPGLGVHEQFF,TGCAGTGCCCCGGGACTAGGGGTACATGAGCAGTTCTTC
TRBD2,-,TRBJ2-3,TRBV5-1,CASSSGTAFSTDTQYF,TGCGCCAGCAGCAGCGGGACCGCCTTTAGCACAGATACGCAGTATTTT
-,-,TRBJ1-1,TRBV20-1,CSAPFTNLSQAYGQRGAFF,TGCAGTGCTCCTTTCACCAACCTTAGTCAGGCTTACGGACAGCGAGGAGCTTTCTTT
-,-,TRBJ2-4,TRBV12-3/TRBV12-4,CASGGAGNIQYF,TGTGCCAGCGGGGGGGCTGGAAACATTCAGTACTTC
TRBD1,-,TRBJ2-7,TRBV19,CASRWDRSSYEQYF,TGTGCCAGTAGATGGGACAGATCCTCCTACGAGCAGTACTTC
TRBD1,-,TRBJ1-2,TRBV3-1,CASSLRGGGAYGYTF,TGTGCCAGCAGCCTCCGGGGAGGGGGCGCCTATGGCTACACCTTC
-,-,TRBJ2-5,TRBV29-1,CSVVAGVGPETQYF,TGCAGCGTTGTGGCAGGGGTGGGACCCGAGACCCAGTACTTC
TRBD1,-,TRBJ2-1,TRBV24-1,CATSDQSPGQGYNEQFF,TGTGCCACCAGTGATCAATCCCCGGGACAGGGATACAATGAGCAGTTCTTC